The present TCR beta chain was sequenced within a study of T-cell memory formation after mild COVID-19. Study-wide results and caveats: The main location of contracting CD4+ clones was CM and EM, and that of contracting CD8+ clones was EMRA. The study found balanced CD4/CD8 in clones contracting day 15 to 85 and a CD4+ lean in later expanders.

TCRdb processed the 5' RACE reads anew with MiXCR; each CDR3 protein has one entry. This table has around 160,000 distinct CDR3 sequences, 11% appearing once. This clonotype was detected ten times or more. The target antigen is unknown. Germline V gene sequence: CDR1 KGHDR, CDR2 SFDVKD. Trimming took 2 bases from V and 2 from J, leaving 13 bases between them. This CDR3 contains 16 residues. The TCR was taken from a man in his late teens or twenties who had mild COVID-19 (a few samples of this study predate the infection). Cell type and time point are not known. This sequence joins TRBV24-1 and TRBJ2-3; the D gene is possibly TRBD2 (5 bases). What was sequenced was PBMCs or a T cell subset sorted from them (not recorded which). In DNA form, the CDR3 reads TGTGCCACCAGTGATTCGGGGAGCGGATACACAGATACGCAGTATTTT. Translation: CATSDSGSGYTDTQYF.